The 21 T cell receptor beta chains below all came from one sample that was sequenced in a study of blood T cells in healthy people across ages. A sample-barcoded 5' primer and a J-beta primer mix were used in a second PCR of roughly 7 to 12 cycles. TCRdb recomputed calls from the 5' RACE reads with MiXCR, one row per CDR3 protein. Of 1.6 million or so distinct CDR3 sequences listed, 34% are singletons. The source material was blood. The origin of the receptors is a woman in her twenties or thirties in good health.

This chain uses TRBV19 with TRBJ2-4, with D possibly matching TRBD1 (6 bases). Trimming stripped 6 bases from V and 0 bases from J, with 12 bases between. From germline, CDR1 is LNHDA and CDR2 SQIVND (reference sequence). The CDR3 loop spans 15 amino acids. DNA for the CDR3: TGTGCCAGTAGATTGGGACAACTAGCCAAAAACATTCAGTACTTC. It codes for CASRLGQLAKNIQYF.

Written as DNA, the CDR3 is TGCAGTGCCGCCGGGACTAGCGGGGCCTACGAGCAGTACTTC. Translation gives CSAAGTSGAYEQYF. The gene calls are TRBV20-1 and TRBJ2-7; 13 bases align to TRBD2. Looked up from germline, CDR1 is DFQATT and CDR2 is SNEGSKA (reference sequence). Losses at the gene ends were 6 bases for V and 2 bases for J; bases not matched to a gene: 4. The CDR3 has 14 amino acids.

This sequence joins TRBV10-3 and TRBJ1-4; D unclear. The CDR3 is 14 amino acids. Germline V gene sequence: CDR1 ENHRY, CDR2 SYGVKD. Trimming stripped 4 bases from V and 8 bases from J, with 14 bases between. The CDR3 DNA follows: TGTGCCATCAGTGGGAACAAATCATTCGAAAAACTGTTTTTT. This translates into CAISGNKSFEKLFF.

This clonotype was seen more than once but under ten times. V and J are TRBV6-2 or TRBV6-3 and TRBJ2-7; D perhaps matches TRBD1 (5 bases). Germline CDR1 reads MNHEY; CDR2 reads SVGEGT. CDR3 length equals 14 residues. Trimming left V 5 bases short and J 2 bases short, with 13 bases between. The CDR3 DNA reads TGTGCCAGCAGTACTGACAGATTTGCCTACGAGCAGTACTTC. Its translation is CASSTDRFAYEQYF.

The chain combines TRBV20-1 with TRBJ2-7; 10 bases line up with TRBD1. The CDR3 covers 15 residues. Germline assignment: CDR1 DFQATT and CDR2 SNEGSKA (reference sequence). Losses at the gene ends were 6 bases for V and 2 bases for J; bases not matched to a gene: 10. This CDR3 is CSARTGTGVPYEQYF. The CDR3 DNA follows: TGCAGTGCCAGGACCGGGACAGGGGTGCCCTACGAGCAGTACTTC.

The chain links TRBV5-4 to TRBJ2-2; D gene unclear. CDR3 length: 15 residues. Germline V CDR1 and CDR2: SGHNT, YYREEE (reference sequence). V was cut by 1 base and J by 0 bases, with 7 bases left in between. The CDR3 DNA follows: TGTGCCAGCAGCTTGTTGAGCACGAACACCGGGGAGCTGTTTTTT. Translated: CASSLLSTNTGELFF.

Many counts were recorded for this clonotype. The J gene is TRBJ1-5, the V gene TRBV6-2 or TRBV6-3; 7 bases line up with TRBD1. The germline gives CDR1 MNHEY, CDR2 SVGEGT. V lost 4 bases and J lost 2; bases outside the gene matches: 5. The CDR3 is 15 residues long. The CDR3 DNA is TGTGCCAGCAGTTTTGACAGGGTTGGCAATCAGCCCCAGCATTTT. Residues: CASSFDRVGNQPQHF.

CDR3 DNA sequence: TGTGCCAGCAGTGCGGAGTCAGGGCCCTACGAGCAGTACTTC. Its translation: CASSAESGPYEQYF. The rearrangement uses TRBV2 and TRBJ2-7; D perhaps matches TRBD1 (5 bases). V lost 4 bases to trimming and J lost 2 bases, with 12 bases between them. This CDR3 is 14 amino acids long. Germline CDR1 and CDR2: SNHLY and FYNNEI.

The chain links TRBV7-9 to TRBJ2-7; 9 nucleotides agree with TRBD1. V lost 4 bases to trimming and J lost 3 bases; unmatched junction nucleotides: 7. The CDR3 runs 15 residues. Per the germline V gene, CDR1 is SEHNR and CDR2 is FQNEAQ (reference sequence). The CDR3 DNA reads TGTGCCAGCAGCTCCTCAGGGACAGGGCTCTACGAGCAGTACTTC. Its protein product is CASSSSGTGLYEQYF.

The rearrangement links TRBV5-1 to TRBJ2-3; D ambiguous. V shed 0 bases and J shed 0 bases, with 11 bases lying between them. The CDR3 totals 16 residues. Germline CDR1 SGHRS, CDR2 YFSETQ. Here the CDR3 DNA reads TGCGCCAGCAGCTTGGCCGTGACTTCTAGCACAGATACGCAGTATTTT. Protein sequence: CASSLAVTSSTDTQYF.

In DNA, the CDR3 is TGCAGTGCTAGCGGCGGGAGGGGAGGAAACAATGAGCAGTTCTTC. Its protein product is CSASGGRGGNNEQFF. The chain joins TRBV20-1 to TRBJ2-1; 9 positions match TRBD2. The CDR3 sequence is 15 residues long. Trimming at V came to 3 bases and at J to 5 bases, leaving 8 bases not matched to a gene. Germline values: CDR1 DFQATT, CDR2 SNEGSKA (reference sequence).

This chain links TRBV3-1 with TRBJ2-3; the match to TRBD1 covers 7 bases. The germline CDR1 and CDR2 sequences are LGHDT and YNNKEL (reference sequence). The length of the CDR3 is 12 residues. With V trimmed by 4 bases and J by 9 bases, 4 bases remained unmatched. The CDR3 sequence is CASSRRQGTQYF. The CDR3, as DNA: TGTGCCAGCAGCCGTCGACAGGGAACGCAGTATTTT.

J is TRBJ2-1 and V is TRBV20-1; TRBD2 might be the D (7 bases). Trimming stripped 0 bases from V and 7 bases from J, with 25 bases between. From germline, CDR1 is DFQATT and CDR2 SNEGSKA (reference sequence). There are 18 residues in the CDR3. CDR3 bases: TGCAGTGCTAGAGATCGGGAGGCAGGGGTCTCGGCGGGGAATGAGCAGTTCTTC. It specifies CSARDREAGVSAGNEQFF.

The chain employs TRBV2 and TRBJ2-1; TRBD2 might be the D (6 bases). The CDR3 is 15 amino acids. Germline V gives CDR1 SNHLY, CDR2 FYNNEI. Deletions cut 6 bases from V and 4 bases from J, with 16 bases between. CDR3 in amino acids: CASREGGRGYNEQFF. In nucleotides, the CDR3 is TGTGCCAGCAGGGAGGGCGGTCGGGGTTACAATGAGCAGTTCTTC. Full variable domain (outside the CDR3, taken from reference TRBV2 and TRBJ2-1): EPEVTQTPSHQVTQMGQEVILRCVPISNHLYFYWYRQILGQKVEFLVSFYNNEISEKSEIFDDQFSVERPDGSNFTLKIRSTKLEDSAMYFCASREGGRGYNEQFFGPGTRLTVL.

This chain uses TRBV15 with TRBJ2-1, with 9 bases identical to TRBD2. The V and J ends lost 1 base and 2 bases, in that order; junction bases with no gene match: 3. Germline V lookup: CDR1 LNHNV, CDR2 YYDKDF (reference sequence). This CDR3 is 16 amino acids long. CDR3: CATSRGTSVAYNEQFF. The CDR3 nucleotides are TGTGCCACCAGCAGAGGGACTAGCGTCGCCTACAATGAGCAGTTCTTC. Using reference TRBV15 and TRBJ2-1 for the parts outside the CDR3, the full variable domain is DAMVIQNPRYQVTQFGKPVTLSCSQTLNHNVMYWYQQKSSQAPKLLFHYYDKDFNNEADTPDNFQSRRPNTSFCFLDIRSPGLGDTAMYLCATSRGTSVAYNEQFFGPGTRLTVL.

Many counts were recorded for this clonotype. The chain employs TRBV12-3 or TRBV12-4 and TRBJ2-5; a weak D match, TRBD1 (6 bases). There are 16 residues in the CDR3. The V end lost 3 bases, the J end lost 5 bases, and 19 bases lay between the germline ends. In DNA form, the CDR3 reads TGTGCCAGCAGTTTTCGGGACACACCTATCGGGGAGACCCAGTACTTC. Translating gives CASSFRDTPIGETQYF.

J is TRBJ2-3 and V is TRBV14, with TRBD2 as a possible D gene (7 bases). The CDR3 runs to 16 residues. V lost 3 bases and J lost 3, with 16 bases in between. Germline assignment: CDR1 SGHDN and CDR2 FVKESK. The CDR3 loop reads CASSQRGGGWTDTQYF. CDR3 sequence (DNA): TGTGCCAGCAGCCAGCGGGGCGGGGGCTGGACAGATACGCAGTATTTT.

This sequence joins TRBV6-2 or TRBV6-3 and TRBJ2-4, with 8 bases that match TRBD2. The V and J ends lost 6 bases and 8 bases, in that order; junction bases with no gene match: 12. Germline V gene data show CDR1 as MNHEY and CDR2 as SVGEGT. CDR3 length equals 15 residues. The CDR3 region is CASREAGGGKDIQYF. The DNA for the CDR3 is TGTGCCAGCAGGGAGGCGGGGGGTGGTAAGGACATTCAGTACTTC.

This clonotype was seen more than once but under ten times. This chain connects TRBV3-1 to TRBJ2-5, with 7 positions matching TRBD1. Trimming removed 0 bases from V and 4 bases from J; junction bases left unmatched: 2. CDR3 length: 14 amino acids. CDR1 LGHDT and CDR2 YNNKEL come from the germline V gene (reference sequence). CDR3 sequence: CASSQDYRGETQYF. The CDR3 nucleotides are TGTGCCAGCAGCCAAGATTACAGGGGAGAGACCCAGTACTTC.

The V and J genes are TRBV4-2 and TRBJ1-6; 7 nucleotides line up with TRBD1. Trimming took 0 bases from V and 6 from J; bases not matched to a gene: 11. This CDR3 has 18 residues. CDR1 and CDR2 from the germline V gene are LGHNA and YNFKEQ. As DNA, the CDR3 is TGTGCCAGCAGCCAAGATTATCCAGGGGGGAATGGTAATTCACCCCTCCACTTT. Its translation is CASSQDYPGGNGNSPLHF.

The chain has TRBV7-6 and TRBJ2-5; D is perhaps TRBD2 (6 bases). V shed 1 base and J shed 5 bases, with 20 bases lying between them. The CDR3 extends over 17 amino acids. In germline, CDR1 is SGHVS, CDR2 FNYEAQ. The CDR3 DNA sequence: TGTGCCAGCAGCTTAGAGCTAGCGAGGGCCCTAGGGGAGACCCAGTACTTC. This encodes CASSLELARALGETQYF.